This T cell receptor beta chain was recorded in a study of T cell repertoires in cytomegalovirus infection. Looking at the study overall: Recently identified HLA-C-restricted and well-studied HLA-B-restricted CMV epitopes were used. Matching HLA type and CMV infection were both indicated by public TCR beta signatures.

From the reads, TCRdb called clonotypes with MiXCR, one entry per CDR3 protein. The repertoire holds 450,000 to 600,000 distinct CDR3 sequences, roughly 34% seen once, with roughly 15% in the top ten. Per the germline V gene, CDR1 is SGHTA and CDR2 is FQGNSA. The J segment lost 5 bases and the V segment lost 5 bases, leaving 11 bases of the junction unmatched. CDR3 length: 16 residues. This clonotype was detected only a few times. Its antigen remains unidentified. General study points: Based on cumulative public TCR beta family frequency, carriers of CMV plus the relevant HLA were identified. The ex vivo response was dominated by HLA-C-restricted CMV-specific TCR beta clonotypes.

The V and J genes are TRBV7-2 and TRBJ2-3; TRBD2 matches at 9 bases. Here the sequenced sample was cultured PBMCs, taken from culture after CMV antigen stimulation. The TCR sequence derives from a human donor in good health (CMV status not recorded). Some clones in this sample may be carry-over from other donors' samples. The CDR3 coding sequence is TGTGCCAGCAGCCCAGATAGCGGGAGCGGGGGAGATACGCAGTATTTT. As protein: CASSPDSGSGGDTQYF.